Listed below are T cell receptor beta chains from one sample, sequenced in a study of metastatic and nonmetastatic thyroid tumors. TCRdb re-clonotyped the PCR reads through MiXCR. The table records 43,000 or so clones, approximately 26% of them present only once. Sequenced: blood. The receptors come from a male donor with papillary thyroid cancer or a benign thyroid nodule (not recorded which). Some clones in this sample may be carry-over from other donors' samples. Each CDR3 is given with its conserved first and last residue. The D gene is left open where the match is weak. A row's size may be missing; if present it is once, few, many or a size class.

j_gene | v_gene | abundance | d_gene | CDR3nt | CDR3aa
TRBJ2-7 | TRBV11-2 | . | . | TGTGCCAGCAGCTTAGTGGGCAGCTCATACGAGCAGTACTTC | CASSLVGSSYEQYF
TRBJ1-2 | TRBV7-2 | . | . | TGTGCCAGCAACCTCCCGGGAGGGGGACACTATGGCTACACCTTC | CASNLPGGGHYGYTF
TRBJ2-6 | TRBV19 | many | . | TGTGCCAGTAGTCCAGCCGGGACTCCCGGCGCTGGGGCCAACGTCCTGACTTTC | CASSPAGTPGAGANVLTF
TRBJ2-7 | TRBV19 | . | TRBD1 | TGTGCCACCACCGGGACAGGGGGCGACGAGCAGTACTTC | CATTGTGGDEQYF
TRBJ1-5 | TRBV4-3 | . | . | TGCGCCAGCAGCCAGGGCACTAATCAGCCCCAGCATTTT | CASSQGTNQPQHF
TRBJ1-2 | TRBV9 | . | . | TGTGCCAGCAGCCCTAGGGTGGGGGGCGCGAGTGGCTACACCTTC | CASSPRVGGASGYTF
TRBJ2-7 | TRBV3-1 | many | . | TGTGCCAGCAGCCAATCCAGCCTCTCCTACGAGCAGTACTTC | CASSQSSLSYEQYF
TRBJ2-2 | TRBV4-1 | many | TRBD2 | TGCGCCAGCAGCCAAGATAGCCTAGCGGGAGTGAACACCGGGGAGCTGTTTTTT | CASSQDSLAGVNTGELFF
TRBJ2-1 | TRBV5-1 | many | . | TGCGCCAGCAGCTTGGATCTGACTTCGGTGCCGTTCTTC | CASSLDLTSVPFF
TRBJ2-1 | TRBV12-3/TRBV12-4 | many | . | TGTGCCAGCAGTTTGGGTTTCCCGGGCAATGAGCAGTTCTTC | CASSLGFPGNEQFF
TRBJ2-7 | TRBV5-1 | . | TRBD1 | TGCGCCAGCAGCTTCTCCGGGACAGCCTACGAGCAGTACTTC | CASSFSGTAYEQYF
TRBJ2-7 | TRBV30 | once | . | TGTGCCTGGAGAAACGAGCAGTACTTC | CAWRNEQYF
TRBJ1-6 | TRBV11-2 | . | . | TGTGCCAGCAGGCGCCCGGGTGCCGATAATTCACCCCTCCACTTT | CASRRPGADNSPLHF
TRBJ2-7 | TRBV5-1 | . | TRBD2 | TGCGCCAGCAGCTCGGGACTATCTGGAGAAATGGCCGAGCAGTACTTC | CASSSGLSGEMAEQYF
TRBJ1-2 | TRBV12-3/TRBV12-4 | few | . | TGTGCCAGCAGTCTAAATATTGACGCCACCCGCTACACCTTC | CASSLNIDATRYTF
TRBJ2-6 | TRBV5-1 | many | . | TGCGCCAGCAGCTGGCAGGACTCTGGGGCCAACGTCCTGACTTTC | CASSWQDSGANVLTF
TRBJ2-7 | TRBV6-2/TRBV6-3 | few | . | TGTGCCAGCAGTTCGACCTGGACATCTACAAACTCCTACGAGCAGTACTTC | CASSSTWTSTNSYEQYF
TRBJ2-7 | TRBV28 | few | . | TGTGCCAGCAGTTTGGGGGGCAGCTCCTACGAGCAGTACTTC | CASSLGGSSYEQYF
TRBJ2-1 | TRBV6-1 | many | . | TGTGCCACACAGGGAGGCAATGAGCAGTTCTTC | CATQGGNEQFF
TRBJ2-5 | TRBV29-1 | many | TRBD2 | TGCAGCGTTCCCGGGGGTAGCGGGAGTAGGGAAGAGACCCAGTACTTC | CSVPGGSGSREETQYF
TRBJ1-6 | TRBV20-1 | many | TRBD1 | TGCAGTGCTAGAGAGACAGGGACTCTTTATTCACCCCTCCACTTT | CSARETGTLYSPLHF
TRBJ2-7 | TRBV6-2/TRBV6-3 | few | TRBD2 | TGTGCCAGCGGCTCGTCTAGCGGGTACGAGCAGTACTTC | CASGSSSGYEQYF
TRBJ2-2 | TRBV5-1 | many | TRBD2 | TGCGCCAGTCGGGGATCGGCGGGAGCTCCCACCGGGGAGCTGTTTTTT | CASRGSAGAPTGELFF
TRBJ2-7 | TRBV18 | many | TRBD1 | TGTGCCAGCTCACGAGGCAGGGGGTACGAGCAGTACTTC | CASSRGRGYEQYF
TRBJ2-7 | TRBV20-1 | many | TRBD2 | TGCAGTGCTCTCGGACTAGCGGAGAAACCTACCTACGAGCAGTACTTC | CSALGLAEKPTYEQYF
TRBJ2-7 | TRBV9 | many | TRBD2 | TGTGCCAGCAGCTTTAGCGGGTCCCCTTCCTACGAGCAGTACTTC | CASSFSGSPSYEQYF
TRBJ1-2 | TRBV20-1 | . | TRBD1 | TGCAGTGCTAGAGTTACTAGACAGGGAGCGATCTATGGCTACACCTTC | CSARVTRQGAIYGYTF
TRBJ2-1 | TRBV3-1 | many | TRBD2 | TGTGCCAGCAGCCAAGATCTTGCGGGAGGGCCATACAATGAGCAGTTCTTC | CASSQDLAGGPYNEQFF
TRBJ2-1 | TRBV28 | many | . | TGTGCCAGCAGTTCAGGAGGCCAGCATGGGCAGTTCTTC | CASSSGGQHGQFF
TRBJ2-2 | TRBV11-2 | . | TRBD2 | TGTGCCAGCAGTAAACTAGCGGGAGGGCGCGGCACCGGGGAGCTGTTTTTT | CASSKLAGGRGTGELFF
TRBJ2-6 | TRBV6-1 | many | . | TGTGCCAGCACGGGGGAGGTCTCTGGGGCCAACGTCCTGACTTTC | CASTGEVSGANVLTF
TRBJ2-3 | TRBV7-8 | . | TRBD2 | TGTGCCAGCATCCGGGGGGGCGGTAGGGACACAGATACGCAGTATTTT | CASIRGGGRDTDTQYF
TRBJ1-3 | TRBV12-3/TRBV12-4 | . | . | TGTGCCAGCAGTTTATCACAGGCTGGAAACACCATATATTTT | CASSLSQAGNTIYF
TRBJ1-2 | TRBV9 | many | . | TGTGCCAGCAGCGCGTTCACAAGTAACTATGGCTACACCTTC | CASSAFTSNYGYTF
TRBJ2-7 | TRBV7-2 | . | . | TGTGCCAGCAGCCCCCGGGTAGGGATCTCCTACGAGCAGTACTTC | CASSPRVGISYEQYF
TRBJ1-1 | TRBV28 | many | . | TGTGCCAGCACCATTCAGGAGGACACTGAAGCTTTCTTT | CASTIQEDTEAFF
TRBJ2-7 | TRBV15 | few | . | TGTGCCACCAGCAAACAGCGGGACACCTCCTACGAGCAGTACTTC | CATSKQRDTSYEQYF
TRBJ2-2 | TRBV5-1 | many | TRBD2 | TGCGCCAGCAGCTTGGAGGTAGCGGGATCGAACACCGGGGAGCTGTTTTTT | CASSLEVAGSNTGELFF
TRBJ2-2 | TRBV11-1 | many | TRBD2 | TGTGCCAGCAGCTTAGCGGGAGGGGTCACCGGGGAGCTGTTTTTT | CASSLAGGVTGELFF
TRBJ2-7 | TRBV4-2 | . | TRBD1 | TGTGCCAGCTCACCTTGGGACAGCTACGAGCAGTACTTC | CASSPWDSYEQYF
TRBJ1-1 | TRBV4-1 | few | TRBD1 | TGCGCCAGCAGCCCAGGGGGCCGAGGGGATATGAAAACTGAAGCTTTATTT | CASSPGGRGDMKTEALF
TRBJ1-4 | TRBV2 | many | . | TGTGCCAGCAGTGAAGAAAGGGCTTCGACTAATGAAAAACTGTTTTTT | CASSEERASTNEKLFF
TRBJ2-1 | TRBV11-2 | . | . | TGTGCCAGCAGCTTAGGGCACGAGCAGTTCTTC | CASSLGHEQFF
TRBJ2-1 | TRBV7-3 | . | TRBD2 | TGTGCCAGCAGCTTGACTAGCTCATCCTACAATGAGCAGTTCTTC | CASSLTSSSYNEQFF
TRBJ2-7 | TRBV5-1 | . | . | TGCGCCAGCAGCCGAGGTGGAGCCTACGAGCAGTACTTC | CASSRGGAYEQYF
TRBJ2-3 | TRBV19 | . | . | TGTGCCAGTAGTATGTCTGGGGTTGCAGATACGCAGTATTTT | CASSMSGVADTQYF
TRBJ1-3 | TRBV13 | once | TRBD1 | TGTGCCAGCAGCCTAGACAGGGAGGCGAACACCATATATTTT | CASSLDREANTIYF
TRBJ2-1 | TRBV19 | . | TRBD1 | TGTACCAGTAGTCCGCGGACAGGGATAAGCTCCTACAATGAGCAGTTCTTC | CTSSPRTGISSYNEQFF
TRBJ2-7 | TRBV28 | . | . | TGTGCCAGCAGCTACGTGGGGGAGCAGTACTTC | CASSYVGEQYF
TRBJ1-2 | TRBV6-1 | few | . | TGTGCCAGCAGTGAAGCAGGTGGCTACACCTTC | CASSEAGGYTF